These 16 T cell receptor beta chains came from one sample sequenced in a study of shared clonotypes between healthy human individuals. CD8 cells classed as naive were CD45RO-negative and positively selected for CCR7, excluding terminally differentiated effector memory CD45RA+ cells. Clones were read by immunoSEQ multiplex PCR, and TCRdb kept only the in-frame ones, dropping some. The sample has about 2 million clones; over 85% are singletons. What was sequenced was naive CD8+ T cells sorted from blood. The receptors stem from a young man in good health.

The chain has TRBV4-3 and TRBJ2-7; 13 nucleotides line up with TRBD2. The CDR3 runs to 16 residues. Trimming cost V 4 bases and J 2 bases; bases outside gene matches: 5. Germline V lookup: CDR1 LGHNA, CDR2 YSLEER. The CDR3 DNA sequence: TGCGCCAGCAGCCCCACGACTAGCGGGAGGCCCTACGAGCAGTACTTC. Translated, it gives CASSPTTSGRPYEQYF.

This rearrangement joins TRBV7-9 to TRBJ2-5; the match to TRBD1 covers 8 bases. The J call may be mistaken, given a closer DNA end match to TRBJ2-7. The CDR3 is 17 amino acids. Germline loops: CDR1 SEHNR, CDR2 FQNEAQ (reference sequence). The CDR3 spells CASSLPTGQGEGYEQYF. CDR3 nucleotides: TGTGCCAGCAGCTTACCGACAGGACAGGGAGAGGGCTACGAGCAGTACTTC.

This chain uses TRBV2 with TRBJ2-7; TRBD2 aligns across 9 bases. The V gene's germline CDR1 is SNHLY and CDR2 FYNNEI. Germline trimming cut 2 bases from V and 1 base from J; bases unmatched to any gene: 6. The CDR3 is 16 residues long. Written as DNA, the CDR3 is TGTGCCAGCAGTGAAACGATGACTAGCGGATCCTACGAGCAGTACTTC. As protein: CASSETMTSGSYEQYF. The whole variable domain, remainder taken from reference TRBV2 and TRBJ2-7, is EPEVTQTPSHQVTQMGQEVILRCVPISNHLYFYWYRQILGQKVEFLVSFYNNEISEKSEIFDDQFSVERPDGSNFTLKIRSTKLEDSAMYFCASSETMTSGSYEQYFGPGTRLTVT.

V and J are TRBV7-6 and TRBJ2-7; D gene unclear. Trimming removed 4 bases at V and 3 bases at J, with 10 bases between. Germline V gene data show CDR1 as SGHVS and CDR2 as FNYEAQ. This CDR3 region has 13 residues. CDR3 bases: TGTGCCAGCAGCTACGAATCATTCTACGAGCAGTACTTC. It codes for CASSYESFYEQYF.

The chain couples TRBV2 to TRBJ2-2, with D hard to call. The CDR3 runs to 16 residues. Germline V CDR1 and CDR2: SNHLY, FYNNEI. With 1 base removed from V and 5 bases from J, the gap between germline ends came to 14 bases. The CDR3 protein is CASSEVPGLWTGELFF. The CDR3 nucleotides are TGTGCCAGCAGTGAAGTTCCGGGTTTATGGACCGGGGAGCTGTTTTTT.

The chain links TRBV4-3 to TRBJ2-1; no clear D. The CDR3 is made up of 15 amino acids. Trimming removed 1 base from V and 2 bases from J, with 9 bases in between. Germline lookup yields CDR1 LGHNA and CDR2 YSLEER. The CDR3 sequence: CASSQGTAPYNEQFF. In nucleotides, the CDR3 is TGCGCCAGCAGCCAAGGAACAGCGCCCTACAATGAGCAGTTCTTC.

This chain connects TRBV6-5 to TRBJ2-7; D may be TRBD1 (6 bases). The CDR3 is 14 amino acids. V was cut by 4 bases and J by 4 bases, with 14 bases left in between. Germline V gives CDR1 MNHEY, CDR2 SVGAGI. The CDR3 nucleotides are TGTGCCAGCAGTTCGGCCAGGGGAGTTTACGAGCAGTACTTC. This codes for CASSSARGVYEQYF.

The V call is TRBV2, the J call TRBJ1-2; possible D gene TRBD1, 5 bases. The CDR3 is 12 residues long. Looked up from germline, CDR1 is SNHLY and CDR2 is FYNNEI. V dropped 1 base and J dropped 8 bases, with 8 bases sitting between them. The chain's CDR3 is CASSEGTQGYTF. CDR3 DNA sequence: TGTGCCAGCAGTGAAGGGACACAAGGCTACACCTTC.

This chain uses TRBV5-8 with TRBJ2-7, with 9 nucleotides matching TRBD1. V was pared by 4 bases and J by 0 bases, with 5 bases of the junction left unmatched. The V gene's germline CDR1 is SGHTS and CDR2 YDEGEE. This CDR3 contains 15 residues. CDR3 nucleotides: TGTGCCAGCAGCCGGACAGGGGTTAGCTCCTACGAGCAGTACTTC. Protein product: CASSRTGVSSYEQYF.

This rearrangement joins TRBV7-9 to TRBJ2-5; tentatively, D is TRBD1 or TRBD2 (5 bases each). Trimming removed 1 base from V and 5 bases from J, with 11 bases in between. Germline values: CDR1 SEHNR, CDR2 FQNEAQ (reference sequence). The CDR3 has 14 amino acids. CDR3 nucleotide sequence: TGTGCCAGCAGCTTAGGGGGGAAAGCCGAGACCCAGTACTTC. Translation gives CASSLGGKAETQYF.

About this clone itself: Other nucleotide sequences from this sample produce the same CDR3. The V gene is TRBV6-5, the J gene TRBJ2-2, with D maybe TRBD1 (6 bases). Germline V gene sequence: CDR1 MNHEY, CDR2 SVGAGI. Trimming removed 1 base at V and 6 bases at J, with 9 bases between. This CDR3 is built from 14 residues. This chain's CDR3 is CASSYLAGAGELFF. The CDR3 DNA sequence: TGTGCCAGCAGTTACTTGGCAGGGGCCGGGGAGCTGTTTTTT.

The CDR3 sequence is CASSDQGIDEQFF. DNA for the CDR3: TGTGCCAGCAGTGATCAGGGAATCGATGAGCAGTTCTTC. The chain combines TRBV28 with TRBJ2-1, with D tentatively TRBD1 (5 bases). Germline V gene sequence: CDR1 MDHEN, CDR2 SYDVKM. V was trimmed by 5 bases and J by 8 bases, leaving 13 bases between them. The CDR3 totals 13 residues.

Only one count was recorded for this clone. The sample holds other DNA sequences that translate to the same CDR3. This chain links TRBV9 with TRBJ2-7; the match to TRBD2 covers 13 bases. In germline, CDR1 is SGDLS, CDR2 YYNGEE. This CDR3 region has 15 residues. V lost 4 bases, J lost 2 bases, and 3 bases stayed unmatched. The CDR3 loop is CASSLGLAGTYEQYF. The CDR3 DNA sequence: TGTGCCAGCAGCCTGGGACTAGCGGGGACCTACGAGCAGTACTTC. The entire variable domain, with the rest obtained from reference TRBV9 and TRBJ2-7, is as follows: DSGVTQTPKHLITATGQRVTLRCSPRSGDLSVYWYQQSLDQGLQFLIQYYNGEERAKGNILERFSAQQFPDLHSELNLSSLELGDSALYFCASSLGLAGTYEQYFGPGTRLTVT.

This chain joins TRBV30 and TRBJ1-3; TRBD1 matches at 7 bases. The CDR3 is 14 amino acids. J lost 4 bases, V lost 5 bases, and 8 bases had no gene match. Germline V gene data show CDR1 as GTSNPN and CDR2 as SVGIG (reference sequence). This CDR3 reads CAWDRVSAGNTIYF. In DNA, the CDR3 is TGTGCCTGGGACAGGGTTTCGGCCGGAAACACCATATATTTT.

The chain combines TRBV30 with TRBJ1-2; D is possibly TRBD1 (5 bases). Germline lookup yields CDR1 GTSNPN and CDR2 SVGIG (reference sequence). The CDR3 sequence is 11 residues long. CDR3 sequence (DNA): TGTGGGGGGGAGGGCCTCTATGGCTACACCTTC. It translates to CGGEGLYGYTF.

This chain joins TRBV15 and TRBJ2-1; D may match TRBD1 or TRBD2 (5 bases each). Trimming left V 3 bases short and J 9 bases short, with 15 bases between. From germline, CDR1 is LNHNV and CDR2 YYDKDF (reference sequence). This CDR3 comprises 14 residues. The CDR3 DNA follows: TGTGCCACCAGCAGGGTTGACAGCGGCGCTGAGCAGTTCTTC. As protein: CATSRVDSGAEQFF.